This T cell receptor beta chain stems from a study of shared clonotypes between healthy human individuals. Study-wide background: The cohort comprised a couple of women and a few men. Their ages spanned 18 to 49 years.

Donors had no recently reported acute infections or vaccinations and were HIV-negative. Only in-frame clones appear in the TCRdb table, and some are missing; sequencing was by immunoSEQ multiplex PCR. The sample consists of 2 million to 2.5 million clones, 85% to 95% of them appearing once. Note on this clone: Other nucleotide sequences from this sample produce the same CDR3.

Looked up from germline, CDR1 is SGHRS and CDR2 is YFSETQ. With 1 base removed from V and 5 bases from J, the gap between germline ends came to 9 bases. The CDR3 has 13 residues. This TCR came from a man in his late teens or twenties in good health. Some clones in this sample may be carry-over from other donors' samples. Sequencing input: naive CD4+ T cells from PBMCs. The subset is: CD45RA+ positively selected. V gene TRBV5-1 combines with J gene TRBJ2-5; no clear D gene. CDR3 sequence: CASSLPGQETQYF. CDR3 bases: TGCGCCAGCAGCTTGCCGGGTCAGGAGACCCAGTACTTC.